These 18 T cell receptor beta chains share one sample of origin, sequenced in a study of T cell clonality in common variable immunodeficiency. Study outcomes and limitations: Fewer deletions and N-nucleotide insertions were reportedly seen in common variable immunodeficiency TCR beta sequences.

For these TCRs, the target antigens are not known. Repertoires were generated with immunoSEQ multiplex PCR, while TCRdb's copy carries only in-frame clones and drops some. The profile covers about 31,000 clones, none occurring a single time. Sample: peripheral blood mononuclear cells. Every receptor here comes from a human donor with common variable immunodeficiency.

In its sample, this clone was seen many times. The CDR3 end lies 3 residues beyond the end of the read and is filled in from the germline J gene. The chain links TRBV7-2 to TRBJ2-1; TRBD2 aligns across 7 bases. This CDR3 has 15 residues. Trimming took 5 bases from V and 1 from J; bases not matched to a gene: 5. Per germline, CDR1 SGHTA and CDR2 FQGNSA. The chain's CDR3 is CASSVSGMSYNEQFF. Partial CDR3 DNA: TGTGCCAGCAGCGTAAGCGGGATGTCCTACAATGAG.

This clone has more than one count but fewer than ten. Read coverage stops 3 residues before the CDR3 terminus; the germline J gene supplies the remainder. The rearrangement links TRBV11-2 to TRBJ1-5; TRBD1 matches at 7 bases. CDR3 length: 14 amino acids. V shed 6 bases and J 1 base; nucleotides not matched to a gene: 3. Looked up from germline, CDR1 is SGHAT and CDR2 is FQNNGV. CDR3 DNA, as far as it was read: TGTGCCAGCAGTGGGGACAGCAGCAATCAGCCC. Its protein product is CASSGDSSNQP. In full, the CDR3 is CASSGDSSNQPQHF.

This clone showed up many times. The CDR3 extends 3 residues past the end of the read, so its final part is completed from the germline J gene. At the DNA level, this CDR3 is encoded by other sequences in the same sample as well. The chain carries TRBV18 and TRBJ1-1; D is unclear. The CDR3 is 13 residues long. Germline V gives CDR1 KGHSH, CDR2 LQKENI. With 3 bases removed from V and 2 bases from J, the gap between germline ends came to 7 bases. CDR3 DNA (partial): TGTGCCAGCTCACCGCAGAGAAACACTGAA. Amino acid sequence: CASSPQRNTE. The full CDR3 protein is CASSPQRNTEAFF.

The sequenced CDR3 bases are TGCAGCGTTGCATGGCAGGGGTTTTACGAG. Amino acids: CSVAWQGFYE. In full, the CDR3 reads CSVAWQGFYEQYF. V usage is TRBV29-1 and J usage is TRBJ2-7, with D perhaps TRBD1 (6 bases). The read comes to an end 3 residues before the CDR3 does, leaving the germline J gene to fill in the end. The V end lost 4 bases, the J end lost 4 bases, and 14 bases lay between the germline ends. Germline V gene data show CDR1 as SQVTM and CDR2 as ANQGSEA. This CDR3 is built from 13 residues.

In its sample, this clone was seen a few times. The read halts 3 residues ahead of the CDR3 end, with the missing end drawn from the germline J gene. V gene TRBV5-1 combines with J gene TRBJ2-1, with TRBD2 identical over 10 bases. Germline-derived CDR1 and CDR2 are SGHRS and YFSETQ. J was trimmed by 7 bases and V by 6 bases; bases with no gene match: 16. This CDR3 has 17 amino acids. CDR3 region: CASIWSSGSPSPNEQFF. The sequenced CDR3 bases are TGCGCCAGCATTTGGTCTAGCGGGAGCCCAAGTCCGAATGAG.

By share of the sample, this clone is medium-sized. The read ends 3 residues before the CDR3 terminus; that terminus is restored from the germline J gene. The rearrangement links TRBV11-2 to TRBJ1-3; D is perhaps TRBD1 (5 bases). V dropped 3 bases and J dropped 0 bases, with 9 bases sitting between them. This CDR3 region has 15 residues. Germline values: CDR1 SGHAT, CDR2 FQNNGV. The covered CDR3 bases are TGTGCCAGCAGCTTTTCCCAGGGCTCTGGAAACACC. This gives the protein CASSFSQGSGNT. The CDR3 in its entirety is CASSFSQGSGNTIYF.

This clone was seen a handful of times. Sequencing ends 3 residues short of the CDR3 end; the germline J gene provides the rest. The chain carries TRBV7-9 and TRBJ1-5; weak D call: TRBD1 (5 bases). V lost 4 bases, J lost 5 bases, and 12 bases lay in between. CDR3 size: 14 residues. In germline, CDR1 is SEHNR, CDR2 FQNEAQ (reference sequence). The sequenced part of the CDR3 DNA is TGTGCCAGCAGCTACGACAAGGGGTATCAGCCC. The encoded protein is CASSYDKGYQP. The full CDR3 protein reads CASSYDKGYQPQHF.

As to this clone: The read is 3 residues too short to cover the CDR3 end, so that end is filled in from the germline J gene. The chain is built from TRBV7-2 and TRBJ2-2, with 11 nucleotides matching TRBD2. CDR1 and CDR2 from the germline V gene are SGHTA and FQGNSA. The V and J ends lost 3 bases and 9 bases, in that order; junction bases with no gene match: 3. The CDR3 consists of 14 residues. The covered CDR3 bases are TGTGCCAGCAGCTTTACTAGCGGGAGTCGGGAG. Residues: CASSFTSGSRE. The full CDR3 protein reads CASSFTSGSRELFF.

The CDR3 reads CSVELSISGRGPAGTQYF. The DNA read from the CDR3 is TGCAGCGTTGAACTTTCTATATCAGGCAGGGGGCCCGCGGGTACG. J is TRBJ2-3 and V is TRBV29-1; 8 nucleotides line up with TRBD1. The sequenced fragment ends 3 residues before the CDR3 boundary, so the rest is inferred from the germline J gene. Looked up from germline, CDR1 is SQVTM and CDR2 is ANQGSEA. V lost 2 bases, J lost 8 bases, and 21 bases stayed unmatched. CDR3 length: 18 residues.

This clone was seen many times. The read ends 3 residues early relative to the CDR3; the germline J gene fills the gap. The chain recombines TRBV7-9 with TRBJ1-1; 9 nucleotides line up with TRBD1. CDR3 size: 14 residues. V lost 6 bases, J lost 5 bases, and 7 bases stayed unmatched. Germline V CDR1 and CDR2: SEHNR, FQNEAQ (reference sequence). This CDR3 is CASRGGQGRTEAFF. CDR3 DNA (partial): TGTGCCAGCAGGGGGGGACAGGGTAGAACTGAA.

This clone showed up just a few times. The read finishes 3 residues shy of the CDR3 end, and the germline J gene is used to complete it. This rearrangement joins TRBV7-9 to TRBJ1-1, with D tentatively TRBD1 (6 bases). The CDR3 totals 12 residues. Germline V gene data show CDR1 as SEHNR and CDR2 as FQNEAQ (reference sequence). The sequenced CDR3 bases are TGTGCCAGCAGCACGGGGGGCAGGGAA. Encoded protein: CASSTGGRE. The entire CDR3 is CASSTGGREAFF.

Worth noting for this clone: The read terminates 3 residues before the CDR3 end, so the remaining end is supplied by the germline J gene. The chain joins TRBV19 to TRBJ2-7, with D maybe TRBD2 (5 bases). There are 18 residues in the CDR3. Trimming removed 5 bases from V and 2 bases from J, with 25 bases in between. In germline, CDR1 is LNHDA, CDR2 SQIVND (reference sequence). CDR3 amino acids: CASSGIARTRDIAYEQYF. The sequenced CDR3 bases are TGTGCCAGTAGTGGAATAGCGCGAACCCGCGATATCGCCTACGAG.

This clone showed up just a few times. The CDR3 is cut off 3 residues early in the read; its end comes from the germline J gene. The rearrangement uses TRBV5-6 and TRBJ2-3; 9 bases agree with TRBD2. J gave up 2 bases and V 0 bases, and 1 base lay outside the gene matches. The CDR3 has 15 residues. Germline V gene data show CDR1 as SGHDT and CDR2 as YYEEEE. The chain's CDR3 is CASSLGGRATDTQYF. CDR3 bases read: TGTGCCAGCAGCTTGGGCGGGAGGGCCACAGATACG.

This clone came up many times. Read coverage stops 3 residues before the CDR3 terminus; the germline J gene supplies the remainder. The rearrangement links TRBV18 to TRBJ1-2; TRBD1 aligns across 11 bases. Germline V gives CDR1 KGHSH, CDR2 LQKENI. The ends lost 3 bases at V and 7 bases at J; junction bases unmatched: 7. This CDR3 has 15 residues. Incomplete CDR3 DNA: TGTGCCAGCTCACCCACGGGACAGGGGGTTAGTGGC. Protein: CASSPTGQGVSG. The entire CDR3 is CASSPTGQGVSGYTF.

Ten or more counts support this clone. The read ends 3 residues shy of where the CDR3 ends; the end is completed using the germline J gene. The chain recombines TRBV20-1 with TRBJ2-1, with 14 positions matching TRBD2. The germline V gene has CDR1 DFQATT and CDR2 SNEGSKA (reference sequence). With 3 bases clipped from V and 9 bases from J, the junction kept 7 bases outside the gene matches. CDR3 length: 15 amino acids. The CDR3 DNA, read in part, is TGCAGTGCTAGCCGGGGACTAGCGGGAGTAGGTGAG. Translation: CSASRGLAGVGE. The CDR3 in its entirety is CSASRGLAGVGEQFF.

This clone showed up just a few times. The CDR3 here is CASSPPGLAYEQYF. CDR3 bases read: TGTGCCAGCAGCCCACCGGGACTAGCGTACGAG. This chain links TRBV2 with TRBJ2-7; the match to TRBD2 covers 10 bases. The CDR3 end lies 3 residues beyond the end of the read and is filled in from the germline J gene. V was pared by 6 bases and J by 4 bases, with 6 bases of the junction left unmatched. The CDR3 totals 14 residues. Per germline, CDR1 SNHLY and CDR2 FYNNEI.

This clone occurred many times. Read sequence stops 3 residues before the CDR3 end, and the germline J gene provides the missing end. The chain has TRBV19 and TRBJ1-5, with 7 nucleotides matching TRBD1. The germline CDR1 and CDR2 sequences are LNHDA and SQIVND (reference sequence). V shed 7 bases and J 1 base; nucleotides not matched to a gene: 4. There are 14 residues in the CDR3. The sequenced CDR3 bases are TGTGCCAGTACACCGGGACAGAGCAATCAGCCC. Protein product: CASTPGQSNQP. The full CDR3 reads CASTPGQSNQPQHF. The complete variable domain, with remaining parts taken from reference TRBV19 and TRBJ1-5, reads DGGITQSPKYLFRKEGQNVTLSCEQNLNHDAMYWYRQDPGQGLRLIYYSQIVNDFQKGDIAEGYSVSREKKESFPLTVTSAQKNPTAFYLCASTPGQSNQPQHFGDGTRLSIL.

In this sample, this clone turned up many times. With the read ending 3 residues before the CDR3 end, the germline J gene is used to fill in that end. This chain joins TRBV5-5 and TRBJ1-2; D ambiguous. The CDR3 totals 12 residues. CDR1 is SGHKS, CDR2 YYEKEE, per germline (reference sequence). Trimming pared 4 bases from V and 6 bases from J, leaving 10 bases between. The DNA read from the CDR3 is TGTGCCAGCAGCCCCCCCCCAAATGGC. This gives the protein CASSPPPNG. The complete CDR3 protein is CASSPPPNGYTF.